The present T cell receptor (beta chain) was sequenced within a study of cytomegalovirus exposure and HLA in healthy donors. Study-wide background: HLA-typed donors contributed 65 million to 85 million unique TCRs, which were held in an early data release.

In the PCR, 60 Vbeta and 13 Jbeta primers were used. Repertoires were generated with immunoSEQ multiplex PCR, while TCRdb's copy carries only in-frame clones and drops some. The sample carries fewer than 40,000 clones, 86% recorded once. The source material was PBMCs. The TCR comes from a woman aged 40 to 50 in good health and CMV-seropositive.

The CDR3 coding sequence is TGTGCCAGCAGCCATACAGGGGTCGGCTATGGCTACACCTTC. This codes for CASSHTGVGYGYTF. The rearrangement joins TRBV7-9 to TRBJ1-2, with 7 bases that match TRBD1. Germline V CDR1 and CDR2: SEHNR, FQNEAQ (reference sequence). This CDR3 region has 14 residues. V lost 5 bases, J lost 4 bases, and 7 bases stayed unmatched.